This is a list of T cell receptor beta chains from one sample in a study of response to subunit inactivated influenza vaccine. TCRdb analysed the RT-PCR reads with MiXCR anew, one entry per CDR3 protein. The sample carries almost 250,000 distinct CDR3 sequences, 9% to 15% recorded once. The sequences come from non-naive T cells sorted from PBMCs, collected about 14 days before vaccination. The source of these receptors is a middle-aged man who received an inactivated influenza vaccine. Both conserved end residues are part of each CDR3. Each record gives: J gene, clone size, V gene, D gene, CDR3 DNA, CDR3 protein. The D gene is left open where the match is weak. Expanded clones get a size class; other rows say once, few or many, or leave the size out.

>TRBJ1-4|.|TRBV4-2|TRBD1
TGTGCCAGCAGCCAAGGAACAGGGGCTAGTGAAAAACTGTTTTTT
CASSQGTGASEKLFF
>TRBJ2-1|many|TRBV21-1|.
TGTGCCAGCAGCCACGTAGCGGGAGTTTCCTACAATGAGCAGTTCTTC
CASSHVAGVSYNEQFF
>TRBJ1-1|many|TRBV12-3/TRBV12-4|.
TGTGCCAGCAAGGGGCTGAGGAACACTGAAGCTTTCTTT
CASKGLRNTEAFF
>TRBJ2-1|few|TRBV15|.
TGTGCCACCAGCAGAGCCCTGGACAGTTACAATGAGCAGTTCTTC
CATSRALDSYNEQFF
>TRBJ1-5|.|TRBV28|.
TGTGCCAGCAGTTTTCTCGACAGAACGAATCAGCCCCAGCATTTT
CASSFLDRTNQPQHF
>TRBJ2-7|many|TRBV4-2|TRBD1
TGTGCCAGCAGCCAAGAAAGCGGACAGGGAAGGGAGCAGTACTTC
CASSQESGQGREQYF
>TRBJ1-6|few|TRBV7-2|TRBD1
TGTGCCAGCAGCTCGGGACAGGGGGAAGTCTCACCCCTCCACTTT
CASSSGQGEVSPLHF
>TRBJ2-5|few|TRBV5-1|.
TGCGCCAGCAGCCTAGACCGGACCGGGCCCACAGGGACCCAGTACTTC
CASSLDRTGPTGTQYF
>TRBJ2-7|many|TRBV3-1|.
TGTGCCAGCAGCCATTCAACCGGGACCCGATACGAGCAGTACTTC
CASSHSTGTRYEQYF
>TRBJ2-3|.|TRBV19|.
TGTGCCAGTAGTTACACAGCGGGTCAAGATACGCAGTATTTT
CASSYTAGQDTQYF
>TRBJ2-7|few|TRBV20-1|TRBD1
TGCAGTGCTAGACCTCCTGGGACAGTACCTTACGAGCAGTACTTC
CSARPPGTVPYEQYF
>TRBJ2-7|.|TRBV28|.
TGTGCCAGCAGTTTAGTAAACCTTTACGAGCAGTACTTC
CASSLVNLYEQYF
>TRBJ2-1|.|TRBV4-3|.
TGCGCCAGCAGCCAAGATCTCAGAGCGGACTCGGGGAACAATGAGCAGTTCTTC
CASSQDLRADSGNNEQFF
>TRBJ2-3|many|TRBV20-1|TRBD1
TGCAGTGCCGACAGGGCCCCAGATACGCAGTATTTT
CSADRAPDTQYF
>TRBJ2-5|.|TRBV5-1|.
TGCGCCAGCAGGCCCGGGGGAAGAGAGACCCAGTACTTC
CASRPGGRETQYF
>TRBJ2-3|few|TRBV29-1|.
TGCAGCGGGTGGCAGTCTACGCAGTATTTT
CSGWQSTQYF
>TRBJ2-7|.|TRBV7-9|TRBD1
TGTGCCAGCAGCTTTAGGACAGGGGATCCCTACGAGCAGTACTTC
CASSFRTGDPYEQYF
>TRBJ1-5|few|TRBV28|TRBD1
TGTGCCAGCAGTGGGACAGGGCTGTATCAGCCCCAGCATTTT
CASSGTGLYQPQHF
>TRBJ2-5|once|TRBV6-5|.
TGTGCCAGCAGTTACTCGTTAACTGAGGGTACCCAGTACTTC
CASSYSLTEGTQYF
>TRBJ1-1|many|TRBV12-3/TRBV12-4|.
TGTGCCAGCAGTTTAGTGGGGGCGGCTGAAGCTTTCTTT
CASSLVGAAEAFF
>TRBJ2-1|few|TRBV29-1|TRBD2
TGCACCGCCTTGCGGGGGGACATTTACAATGAGCAGTTCTTC
CTALRGDIYNEQFF
>TRBJ1-2|.|TRBV20-1|.
TGCAGTGCTAGAGAGGGGCCGATCTCTCTCCCTTACGGCTACACCTTC
CSAREGPISLPYGYTF
>TRBJ2-7|once|TRBV29-1|TRBD2
TGCAGCGTAAAAAGGGGACTAGCGGGATACGAGCAGTACTTC
CSVKRGLAGYEQYF
>TRBJ1-4|few|TRBV4-1|TRBD1
TGCGCCAGCAGCCAAGATCTCGACAGGGCGAATGAAAAACTGTTTTTT
CASSQDLDRANEKLFF
>TRBJ2-3|few|TRBV10-3|.
TGTGCCATCAGGGAGGGGATAGATACGCAGTATTTT
CAIREGIDTQYF
>TRBJ2-1|few|TRBV20-1|TRBD2
TGCAGTGCTAGAGATGGCCTAGCGGGAGGGGGCGAGCAGTTCTTC
CSARDGLAGGGEQFF